The present T cell receptor (beta chain) was sequenced within a study of T cell changes during pregnancy in multiple sclerosis. Germline V gene data show CDR1 as MDHEN and CDR2 as SYDVKM. V gave up 5 bases and J gave up 3 bases, with 19 bases separating them. The CDR3 has 16 amino acids. This table comes from immunoSEQ multiplex PCR, and its TCRdb copy is limited to in-frame clones, with some not included. Of 18,000 or so clones in the sample, approximately 90% were seen once. The source material was CD4+ T cells from peripheral blood mononuclear cells, sampled in the first trimester of pregnancy. The chain couples TRBV28 to TRBJ1-2; weak D call: TRBD1 (6 bases). The receptor was isolated from a female donor in good health, enrolled as a control in a pregnancy study. CDR3 DNA: TGTGCCAGCAGTCCACCTTCTACAGGGCTTTACTATGGCTACACCTTC. Its translation: CASSPPSTGLYYGYTF.